A selection of T cell receptor beta chains follows, all from one sample in a study of blood T cell repertoires in COVID-19. The assay was immunoSEQ multiplex PCR, and TCRdb's table has in-frame clones only and misses some. The sample lists over 250,000 clones; 75% to 90% were seen once. The sequenced sample consisted of PBMCs or T cells enriched from blood (not recorded which). The receptors derive from a woman under 30 who had recovered from COVID-19. Both conserved end residues are part of each CDR3. Each record gives: J gene, clone size, V gene, D gene, CDR3 DNA, CDR3 protein. The D gene is left open where the match is weak. Size values are once, few and many counts, or a class for expanded clones, and some rows have none.

TRBJ2-1 NA TRBV24-1 NA TGTGCCACCAGTGACCGGAGCCTTGGTGGGTACAATGAGCAGTTCTTC CATSDRSLGGYNEQFF
TRBJ2-5 NA TRBV10-1 NA TGCGCCAGCAGTACCGGACTAGAGACCCAGTACTTC CASSTGLETQYF
TRBJ1-5 NA TRBV28 TRBD1 TGTGCCAGCAGTTTCCCCACCGGACAGGGGCGGAATCAGCCCCAGCATTTT CASSFPTGQGRNQPQHF
TRBJ1-2 once TRBV6-2/TRBV6-3 NA TGTGCCAGCAGCGCTGGAGGTGGCTACACCTTC CASSAGGGYTF
TRBJ1-5 NA TRBV20-1 NA TGCAGTGCTAGTATTTCAGGGTGGGATTATAGCAATCAGCCCCAGCATTTT CSASISGWDYSNQPQHF
TRBJ2-5 NA TRBV5-6 TRBD1 TGTGCCAGCAGCTTGTTGGTCCCTGGGACAGGGGAGGAGACCCAGTACTTC CASSLLVPGTGEETQYF
TRBJ1-2 NA TRBV10-1 NA TGCGCCAGCAGTGCTCAGGGGAAGGATGGCTACACCTTC CASSAQGKDGYTF
TRBJ1-2 NA TRBV20-1 NA TGCAGTGCTGGTGGACAAACTTATGGCTACACCTTC CSAGGQTYGYTF
TRBJ2-1 once TRBV11-2 NA TGTGCCAGCAGCTTAGACAGGGTTGGTGCCTACAATGAGCAGTTCTTC CASSLDRVGAYNEQFF
TRBJ2-7 NA TRBV30 TRBD1 TGTGCCTGGAGACAGGGGCTAGTCTACGAGCAGTACTTC CAWRQGLVYEQYF
TRBJ1-2 once TRBV7-8 NA TGTGCCAGCAGCCCAGGGGTGAACTATGGCTACACCTTC CASSPGVNYGYTF
TRBJ1-4 NA TRBV28 NA TGTGCCAGCAGTTTAGTCGGGATGGAGAATGAAAAACTGTTTTTT CASSLVGMENEKLFF
TRBJ1-1 NA TRBV7-9 TRBD1 TGTGCCAGCAGCCTCAGACAGGGGGGGAACACTGAAGCTTTCTTT CASSLRQGGNTEAFF
TRBJ1-4 NA TRBV28 TRBD1 TGTGCCAGCAGTTTCTCCAGGGGGCTGAGTGGTGAAAAACTGTTTTTT CASSFSRGLSGEKLFF
TRBJ1-1 NA TRBV5-1 NA TGCGCCAGCAGCCCCGGGTCACAAAGTGGGGAAGCTTTCTTT CASSPGSQSGEAFF
TRBJ1-5 few TRBV7-2 NA TGTGCCAGCAGCTTATTCAAAGGGGGTAATCAGCCCCAGCATTTT CASSLFKGGNQPQHF
TRBJ2-7 NA TRBV29-1 TRBD1 TGCAGCGTTGTGACAGGGGCTGAGCAGTACTTC CSVVTGAEQYF
TRBJ2-3 NA TRBV2 TRBD1 TGTGCCAGCATCCCGACAGGGCAGTACGCGATCAGCACAGATACGCAGTATTTT CASIPTGQYAISTDTQYF
TRBJ1-1 once TRBV4-1 NA TGCGCCAGCAGCCAAGCGGGGGAACTACAGAACACTGAAGCTTTCTTT CASSQAGELQNTEAFF
TRBJ1-1 NA TRBV28 NA TGTGCCAGCAGGGAGAGTGGCGGCCGATGTTTCTTT CASRESGGRCFF
TRBJ1-5 NA TRBV6-5 TRBD1 TGTGCCAGCCACGGGACAGGGAATCAGCCCCAGCATTTT CASHGTGNQPQHF
TRBJ1-2 NA TRBV4-1 NA TGCGCCAGCAGCCAAAATCTCTATGGCTACACCTTC CASSQNLYGYTF
TRBJ2-1 NA TRBV6-5 NA TGTGCCAGCAGTTACTCGAGGGCTACCGCCTACAATGAGCAGTTCTTC CASSYSRATAYNEQFF
TRBJ1-1 NA TRBV25-1 TRBD1 TGTGCCAGCAGTGGGACAGGCGGCGGCACTGAAGCTTTCTTT CASSGTGGGTEAFF
TRBJ2-2 NA TRBV29-1 NA TGCAGCGCCCGGCACGCGGTAAACACCGGGGAGCTGTTTTTT CSARHAVNTGELFF
TRBJ1-5 NA TRBV6-1 NA TGTGCCAGCAGTGAAGCTGGGGGCGAAGGCAATCAGCCCCAGCATTTT CASSEAGGEGNQPQHF
TRBJ2-1 NA TRBV7-8 NA TGTGCCAGCAGCTTAGAAGTTGCGGTTGAGCAGTTCTTC CASSLEVAVEQFF
TRBJ2-2 NA TRBV6-5 NA TGTGCCAGCAGTCGACAGGCCACCGGGGAGCTGTTTTTT CASSRQATGELFF
TRBJ2-1 NA TRBV21-1 NA TGTGCCAGATATCAAGCGGGGGGCAATGAGCAGTTCTTC CARYQAGGNEQFF
TRBJ1-1 NA TRBV5-6 TRBD1 TGTGCCAGCAGCTTGGGGGCTCTGACAGGGGGTGTTTTT CASSLGALTGGVF
TRBJ1-1 NA TRBV5-1 NA TGCGCCAGCAGCCAAGACAGCCTAAACACTGAAGCTTTCTTT CASSQDSLNTEAFF
TRBJ1-3 NA TRBV19 NA TGTGCCAGTAGTATAGGCACGGGCTCTGGAAACACCATATATTTT CASSIGTGSGNTIYF
TRBJ1-6 NA TRBV9 TRBD1 TGTGCCAGCAGCGCACGGACAGGGTCGAATTCACCCCTCCACTTT CASSARTGSNSPLHF
TRBJ2-1 NA TRBV9 TRBD2 TGTGCCAGCAGCACGGAAATAGCGGGGGTGGTCCGAAATGAGCAGTTCTTC CASSTEIAGVVRNEQFF
TRBJ2-1 NA TRBV5-5 NA TGTGCCAGCAGCTTGGCTAGATTCAGGGTCGATGAGCAGTTCTTC CASSLARFRVDEQFF
TRBJ1-1 NA TRBV29-1 NA TGCAGCGTAGACAGGACAGAAGGGGGCACTGAAGCTTTCTTT CSVDRTEGGTEAFF
TRBJ2-7 few TRBV9 TRBD2 TGTGCCAGCAGCGCCCTAGCGGGGATGCTGGGCGAGCAGTACTTC CASSALAGMLGEQYF
TRBJ1-1 NA TRBV19 TRBD1 TGTGCCAGTAGTACGACAGGGTACACTGAAGCTTTCTTT CASSTTGYTEAFF
TRBJ1-1 NA TRBV27 NA TGTGCCAGCAGTTTAGAGGGTAACACTGAAGCTTTCTTT CASSLEGNTEAFF
TRBJ1-1 NA TRBV5-4 NA TGTGCCAGCAGCCCCGGGAATGCGAACACTGAAGCTTTCTTT CASSPGNANTEAFF
TRBJ2-2 NA TRBV5-6 TRBD1 TGTGCCAGCAGCATCGACAGGGCCTGGTTGGGGACCGGGGAGCTGTTTTTT CASSIDRAWLGTGELFF
TRBJ1-1 NA TRBV6-5 NA TGTGCCAGCAGTTATGCAGGGAAGAACACTGAAGCTTTCTTT CASSYAGKNTEAFF
TRBJ2-5 NA TRBV9 TRBD1 TGTGCCAGCAGCTCTCCCTTAGGGGGCCTCTTCCGACAAGAGACCCAGTACTTC CASSSPLGGLFRQETQYF
TRBJ1-5 NA TRBV13 TRBD1 TGTGCCAGCAGCTTAGCGACAGGGGGAAGCAATCAGCCCCAGCATTTT CASSLATGGSNQPQHF
TRBJ1-4 NA TRBV5-5 NA TGTGCCAGCAGCTTGGCGCCAGGGGCTGGTGAAAAACTGTTTTTT CASSLAPGAGEKLFF
TRBJ1-5 NA TRBV9 NA TGTGCCAGCAGCTCAGGGACGGGAGGAATCAATCAGCCCCAGCATTTT CASSSGTGGINQPQHF